Below, 12 T cell receptor beta chains from the same sample are listed, as sequenced in a study of blood T cell repertoires in COVID-19 (dated by TCRdb to about 2020). The library relied on the immunoSEQ multiplex PCR assay. The table was pulled from immuneACCESS by TCRdb, which kept in-frame rearrangements only. Such tables lose some clones; where checked, under half of the loss comes from unresolved V genes, and the rest has no known cause. The sample data list 300,000 or so clones, and approximately 86% of these were observed just once. Around 1.2% of the sample belongs to the ten largest clones. Sequenced sample: peripheral blood. Receptors originate from a man aged 65-85 years with acute or convalescent COVID-19.

The chain uses TRBV27 and TRBJ2-7, with 10 bases fitting TRBD1. CDR1 is MNHEY and CDR2 is SMNVEV in the germline V gene (reference sequence). The V and J ends lost 2 bases and 3 bases, in that order; junction bases with no gene match: 4. The CDR3 has 15 residues. CDR3 amino acids: CASSLQRDRGYEQYF. CDR3 nucleotide sequence: TGTGCCAGCAGTTTACAACGGGACAGGGGCTACGAGCAGTACTTC.

This chain connects TRBV5-1 to TRBJ2-7; possibly TRBD1 for D (5 bases). Per germline, CDR1 SGHRS and CDR2 YFSETQ. CDR3 size: 12 residues. V lost 4 bases, J lost 3 bases, and 8 bases lay in between. The CDR3 loop reads CASSIDSYEQYF. The CDR3 bases are TGCGCCAGCAGCATTGACAGCTACGAGCAGTACTTC.

The chain carries TRBV6-5 and TRBJ1-2, with TRBD1 identical over 8 bases. The CDR3 runs 14 residues. In germline, CDR1 is MNHEY, CDR2 SVGAGI. V trimming: 6 bases; J trimming: 1 base; junction bases outside the gene matches: 4. CDR3 in DNA: TGTGCCAGCAGCAGGGGGCTGGGTAACTATGGCTACACCTTC. It yields the protein CASSRGLGNYGYTF.

The chain carries TRBV28 and TRBJ2-7; D not resolved. The length of the CDR3 is 12 residues. The germline V and J ends were trimmed by 3 bases and 6 bases, with 9 bases remaining between them. Germline V gene data show CDR1 as MDHEN and CDR2 as SYDVKM. The CDR3 DNA reads as TGTGCCAGCAGTTTCTGGTCGAGCGAGCAGTACTTC. Encoded protein: CASSFWSSEQYF.

This chain connects TRBV10-3 to TRBJ2-3; 10 bases align to TRBD1. Germline trimming cut 5 bases from V and 1 base from J; bases unmatched to any gene: 3. This CDR3 is built from 15 residues. The germline gives CDR1 ENHRY, CDR2 SYGVKD. CDR3 residues: CAISRQGAGTDTQYF. CDR3 bases: TGTGCCATCAGTCGACAGGGGGCCGGCACAGATACGCAGTATTTT.

Only one count was recorded for this clone. V usage is TRBV5-1 and J usage is TRBJ2-3; 10 bases are shared with TRBD1. The CDR3 is 16 residues long. V trimming: 3 bases; J trimming: 2 bases; junction bases outside the gene matches: 6. From germline, CDR1 is SGHRS and CDR2 YFSETQ. The CDR3 sequence: CASSSDRGLDTDTQYF. CDR3 DNA sequence: TGCGCCAGCAGCTCTGACAGGGGGCTGGACACAGATACGCAGTATTTT.

J is TRBJ2-5 and V is TRBV7-2; 12 positions match TRBD2. V trimming: 4 bases; J trimming: 1 base; junction bases outside the gene matches: 1. Germline CDR1 and CDR2: SGHTA and FQGNSA. The CDR3 has 15 residues. This CDR3 reads CASSSLAGGQETQYF. The CDR3 bases are TGTGCCAGCAGCTCACTAGCGGGAGGCCAAGAGACCCAGTACTTC.

The chain carries TRBV5-4 and TRBJ2-1; 10 nucleotides agree with TRBD2. J gave up 8 bases and V 0 bases, and 5 bases lay outside the gene matches. From germline, CDR1 is SGHNT and CDR2 YYREEE (reference sequence). CDR3 length: 15 residues. This CDR3 is CASSLGLAGGDEQFF. CDR3 nucleotide sequence: TGTGCCAGCAGCTTGGGTTTAGCGGGGGGTGATGAGCAGTTCTTC. The variable domain in full, with the rest retrieved from reference TRBV5-4 and TRBJ2-1, is ETGVTQSPTHLIKTRGQQVTLRCSSQSGHNTVSWYQQALGQGPQFIFQYYREEENGRGNFPPRFSGLQFPNYSSELNVNALELDDSALYLCASSLGLAGGDEQFFGPGTRLTVL.

The chain is built from TRBV30 and TRBJ2-2; 8 positions match TRBD1. Germline V CDR1 and CDR2: GTSNPN, SVGIG (reference sequence). The CDR3 is made up of 12 amino acids. V lost 8 bases and J lost 6; bases outside the gene matches: 5. Here the CDR3 reads CARTGIAGELFF. The CDR3 coding sequence is TGTGCCCGGACAGGGATTGCCGGGGAGCTGTTTTTT.

This chain uses TRBV18 with TRBJ1-2; TRBD1 agrees at 8 bases. The CDR3 is 13 amino acids. Unmatched junction bases numbered 5, after V lost 3 bases and J lost 8 bases. The germline gives CDR1 KGHSH, CDR2 LQKENI. The CDR3 loop reads CASSPDRGRGYTF. As DNA, the CDR3 is TGTGCCAGCTCACCCGACAGGGGACGGGGCTACACCTTC.

This chain joins TRBV2 and TRBJ2-5; D is unclear. Per the germline V gene, CDR1 is SNHLY and CDR2 is FYNNEI. V was trimmed by 6 bases and J by 5 bases, leaving 16 bases between them. The CDR3 runs 14 residues. Here the CDR3 reads CASSKGVLWETQYF. The CDR3 region has the DNA TGTGCCAGCAGCAAAGGAGTCCTTTGGGAGACCCAGTACTTC.

This clone was recorded a few times. The chain employs TRBV28 and TRBJ1-2, with TRBD1 as a possible D gene (5 bases). V was cut by 6 bases and J by 5 bases, with 25 bases left in between. This CDR3 spans 17 amino acids. Germline loops: CDR1 MDHEN, CDR2 SYDVKM. The CDR3 DNA sequence: TGTGCCAGCAGCCTTGGCCTGAACTACGGGACTGTATATGGCTACACCTTC. This codes for CASSLGLNYGTVYGYTF.